Each of the 31 T cell receptor beta chains below was sequenced from the same sample in a study of cytomegalovirus exposure and HLA in healthy donors. The PCR was carried out with 60 Vbeta primers and 13 Jbeta primers. Using immunoSEQ multiplex PCR, the repertoire was profiled, and TCRdb retains in-frame clones only, with some absent. The table shows 100,000 to 150,000 clones, with over 80% occurring only once. The sample consisted of PBMCs. The receptors were sampled from a man aged 18 to 30 in good health and CMV-seropositive.

The chain links TRBV6-6 to TRBJ1-5; maybe TRBD1 (5 bases). This CDR3 has 12 amino acids. Per the germline V gene, CDR1 is MNHNY and CDR2 is SVGAGI (reference sequence). V dropped 10 bases and J dropped 2 bases, with 9 bases sitting between them. The CDR3 bases are TGTGCCACGGGGACTGGCAATCAGCCCCAGCATTTT. It translates to CATGTGNQPQHF.

The chain carries TRBV28 and TRBJ2-6, with 10 bases lining up with TRBD1. Germline CDR1 and CDR2: MDHEN and SYDVKM. This CDR3 comprises 17 residues. V lost 5 bases, J lost 2 bases, and 6 bases stayed unmatched. CDR3 sequence (DNA): TGTGCCAGCAGTAGAGGGACAGGGGTCGCTGGGGCCAACGTCCTGACTTTC. It is translated as CASSRGTGVAGANVLTF.

This clone showed up just a few times. The V gene is TRBV4-1, the J gene TRBJ2-5; 9 bases are shared with TRBD2. Germline-derived CDR1 and CDR2 are MGHRA and YSYEKL. The CDR3 runs 18 residues. The junction had 11 bases not matched to a gene; V was cut back by 1 base and J by 2 bases. The CDR3 sequence: CASSQAQRGAPEQETQYF. CDR3 in DNA: TGCGCCAGCAGCCAAGCTCAGCGGGGGGCCCCGGAACAAGAGACCCAGTACTTC.

In this sample, this clone turned up once. The rearrangement links TRBV18 to TRBJ1-1; D perhaps matches TRBD1 (5 bases). This CDR3 is built from 13 residues. Germline V lookup: CDR1 KGHSH, CDR2 LQKENI. V shed 2 bases and J shed 4 bases, with 8 bases lying between them. CDR3 nucleotides: TGTGCCAGCTCACCAATAACAGGCACTGAAGCTTTCTTT. Encoded protein: CASSPITGTEAFF. The full variable domain, rest sourced from reference TRBV18 and TRBJ1-1, is NAGVMQNPRHLVRRRGQEARLRCSPMKGHSHVYWYRQLPEEGLKFMVYLQKENIIDESGMPKERFSAEFPKEGPSILRIQQVVRGDSAAYFCASSPITGTEAFFGQGTRLTVV.

The chain couples TRBV7-2 to TRBJ2-1, with D perhaps TRBD1 (5 bases). Trimming took 5 bases from V and 8 from J, leaving 13 bases between them. Germline CDR1 SGHTA, CDR2 FQGNSA. The CDR3 has 13 amino acids. CDR3 residues: CASSQGPSYEQFF. CDR3 coding DNA: TGTGCCAGCAGCCAGGGCCCCAGCTATGAGCAGTTCTTC.

The chain uses TRBV2 and TRBJ2-5, with D possibly matching TRBD1 (6 bases). Germline assignment: CDR1 SNHLY and CDR2 FYNNEI. This CDR3 has 18 amino acids. Trimming pared 3 bases from V and 5 bases from J, leaving 25 bases between. The CDR3 is CASSDETGSVAWVETQYF. The CDR3 DNA is TGTGCCAGCAGTGATGAGACAGGTTCGGTGGCTTGGGTTGAGACCCAGTACTTC.

The chain links TRBV5-6 to TRBJ1-5; TRBD1 matches 7 bases. J lost 3 bases, V lost 0 bases, and 9 bases had no gene match. CDR1 SGHDT and CDR2 YYEEEE come from the germline V gene. The CDR3 runs to 17 residues. CDR3 bases: TGTGCCAGCAGCTTGGGCGCCGGGACAGCGATCAATCAGCCCCAGCATTTT. Translated, it gives CASSLGAGTAINQPQHF.

V gene TRBV6-1 combines with J gene TRBJ1-6; D remains ambiguous. Germline V CDR1 and CDR2: MNHNS, SASEGT. Trimming pared 2 bases from V and 0 bases from J, leaving 11 bases between. The CDR3 has 17 amino acids. The DNA of the CDR3 is TGTGCCAGCAGTGAATGGCAGGCGATCTCCTATAATTCACCCCTCCACTTT. The encoded protein is CASSEWQAISYNSPLHF.

The V and J genes are TRBV30 and TRBJ2-4; tentatively, D is TRBD2 (7 bases). The germline gives CDR1 GTSNPN, CDR2 SVGIG (reference sequence). The CDR3 covers 13 residues. Trimming cost V 7 bases and J 5 bases, with 15 bases left between them. CDR3 nucleotides: TGTGCCTTCCTCGGGGGGCGCGAAAACATTCAGTACTTC. This codes for CAFLGGRENIQYF.

The V and J genes are TRBV9 and TRBJ2-4; 7 nucleotides match TRBD1. There are 13 residues in the CDR3. Germline trimming cut 4 bases from V and 8 bases from J; bases unmatched to any gene: 6. Germline V gene lookup returns CDR1 SGDLS and CDR2 YYNGEE. CDR3 amino acids: CASSPNDRDIQYF. CDR3 bases: TGTGCCAGCAGCCCAAATGACAGGGACATTCAGTACTTC.

The chain links TRBV30 to TRBJ1-1; 7 nucleotides agree with TRBD1. V was pared by 7 bases and J by 7 bases, with 3 bases of the junction left unmatched. Germline loops: CDR1 GTSNPN, CDR2 SVGIG (reference sequence). CDR3 size: 10 residues. The CDR3 sequence: CAFRDSEAFF. In DNA form, the CDR3 reads TGTGCCTTCCGGGACAGTGAAGCTTTCTTT.

The chain employs TRBV4-1 and TRBJ1-3; 9 positions agree with TRBD1. Germline lookup yields CDR1 MGHRA and CDR2 YSYEKL. This CDR3 region has 19 residues. V gave up 4 bases and J gave up 0 bases; unmatched junction bases: 13. The CDR3 bases are TGCGCCAGCAGCCTGGCGGGACAGGGAGAACCCACCTCTGGAAACACCATATATTTT. It specifies CASSLAGQGEPTSGNTIYF.

The CDR3 region has the DNA TGTGCCAGCAGCTTAGGAGGCGGGGGCGTTTTAAGTTCCTACGAGCAGTACTTC. This codes for CASSLGGGGVLSSYEQYF. The gene calls are TRBV7-6 and TRBJ2-5, with D possibly TRBD2 on 7 matching bases. The DNA end is more similar to TRBJ2-7, so the J call may be wrong. The CDR3 spans 18 residues. Per germline, CDR1 SGHVS and CDR2 FNYEAQ.

The rearrangement uses TRBV5-4 and TRBJ1-1, with 7 bases fitting TRBD1. CDR1 SGHNT and CDR2 YYREEE come from the germline V gene (reference sequence). The CDR3 length is 14 residues. Trimming took 3 bases from V and 7 from J; bases not matched to a gene: 9. The CDR3 nucleotides are TGTGCCAGCAGCTCCCCTACAGGGGTGAATGAAGCTTTCTTT. Residues: CASSSPTGVNEAFF.

In this sample, this clone turned up a few times. The rearrangement links TRBV18 to TRBJ1-1, with TRBD1 matching 7 bases. The CDR3 has 15 amino acids. Trimming took 6 bases from V and 2 from J; bases not matched to a gene: 9. Germline CDR1 reads KGHSH; CDR2 reads LQKENI. CDR3 nucleotides: TGTGCCAGCTCGCTAATACAGGGGAGCAACACTGAAGCTTTCTTT. It encodes CASSLIQGSNTEAFF.

The rearrangement links TRBV5-1 to TRBJ1-4; 8 bases map to TRBD1. The CDR3 sequence is 15 residues long. Germline V gene sequence: CDR1 SGHRS, CDR2 YFSETQ. Trimming cost V 0 bases and J 7 bases; bases outside gene matches: 5. CDR3 sequence reads: CASSLVSGGGEKLFF. The CDR3 DNA sequence: TGCGCCAGCAGCTTGGTGTCAGGGGGCGGTGAAAAACTGTTTTTT. The variable domain in full, completed from reference TRBV5-1 and TRBJ1-4, reads KAGVTQTPRYLIKTRGQQVTLSCSPISGHRSVSWYQQTPGQGLQFLFEYFSETQRNKGNFPGRFSGRQFSNSRSEMNVSTLELGDSALYLCASSLVSGGGEKLFFGSGTQLSVL.

The chain combines TRBV2 with TRBJ2-5; D possibly corresponds to TRBD2 (7 bases). Germline V gene lookup returns CDR1 SNHLY and CDR2 FYNNEI. Trimming shortened V by 10 bases and J by 7 bases, and 22 bases separated the two germline ends. The CDR3 runs to 14 residues. The CDR3 nucleotides read TGTGCCAACGTCCGGGGGGCTGGGGGGATGACCCAGTACTTC. It codes for CANVRGAGGMTQYF.

This clone showed up many times. The CDR3 DNA reads as TGTGCCAGCAGCCCCCCCGGGACCGGACGGGGGGAGACCCAGTACTTC. Translating gives CASSPPGTGRGETQYF. This chain joins TRBV7-9 and TRBJ2-5, with TRBD2 as a possible D gene (6 bases). CDR3 length: 16 residues. Germline V gives CDR1 SEHNR, CDR2 FQNEAQ (reference sequence). With 5 bases removed from V and 5 bases from J, the gap between germline ends came to 21 bases.

This chain uses TRBV19 with TRBJ2-4; tentatively, D is TRBD2 (7 bases). The V gene lost 8 bases and the J gene lost 15 bases, with 23 bases spanning the gap. The CDR3 is 13 residues long. Germline loops: CDR1 LNHDA, CDR2 SQIVND (reference sequence). This CDR3 reads CASRPGGGAAAYF. The CDR3 DNA reads as TGTGCCAGTCGTCCCGGAGGGGGGGCTGCAGCGTACTTC.

V gene TRBV19 combines with J gene TRBJ1-5, with D possibly matching TRBD1 (5 bases). There are 15 residues in the CDR3. The germline V and J ends were trimmed by 5 bases and 8 bases, with 19 bases remaining between them. Germline CDR1 reads LNHDA; CDR2 reads SQIVND (reference sequence). The CDR3 bases are TGTGCCAGTAGTGGACGTGGGGGACTCCCCGAGCCCCAGCATTTT. This gives the protein CASSGRGGLPEPQHF.

Here the CDR3 reads CASLGNNQPQHF. The CDR3 DNA sequence: TGTGCCAGTTTGGGCAACAATCAGCCCCAGCATTTT. The V and J genes are TRBV19 and TRBJ1-5; the D is unclear. The germline CDR1 and CDR2 sequences are LNHDA and SQIVND (reference sequence). The V gene lost 8 bases and the J gene lost 3 bases, with 8 bases spanning the gap. The CDR3 loop spans 12 amino acids.

This chain uses TRBV5-1 with TRBJ2-1; 10 bases fit TRBD2. The V and J ends lost 4 bases and 4 bases, in that order; junction bases with no gene match: 5. Germline CDR1 and CDR2: SGHRS and YFSETQ. The CDR3 spans 15 residues. This CDR3 reads CASSPGLAVYNEQFF. The CDR3, as DNA: TGCGCCAGCAGCCCAGGACTAGCGGTTTACAATGAGCAGTTCTTC.

The chain is built from TRBV6-1 and TRBJ2-3, with 9 bases that match TRBD2. The CDR3 consists of 15 residues. V was pared by 6 bases and J by 1 base, with 5 bases of the junction left unmatched. Germline V gene data show CDR1 as MNHNS and CDR2 as SASEGT. The CDR3 nucleotides are TGTGCCAGCAGGTCTAGCGGGGACGGCACAGATACGCAGTATTTT. Its protein product is CASRSSGDGTDTQYF.

The gene calls are TRBV10-1 and TRBJ2-7, with 7 positions matching TRBD1. Losses at the gene ends were 10 bases for V and 2 bases for J; bases not matched to a gene: 11. CDR3 length: 14 residues. CDR1 and CDR2 (germline): WNHNN, SYGVQD (reference sequence). In DNA, the CDR3 is TGCGCCATCCACCCACAGGGGAAGGCCTACGAGCAGTACTTC. Its translation: CAIHPQGKAYEQYF.

This chain links TRBV28 with TRBJ1-1, with 9 bases matching TRBD1. With V trimmed by 7 bases and J by 11 bases, 11 bases remained unmatched. This CDR3 has 13 residues. Germline CDR1 reads MDHEN; CDR2 reads SYDVKM. The CDR3 here is CASITTKGTGAFF. The CDR3 coding sequence is TGTGCCAGCATCACAACAAAGGGGACAGGGGCTTTCTTT.

This clone was recorded many times. The chain carries TRBV10-2 and TRBJ2-3; 10 bases align to TRBD2. The CDR3 extends over 15 amino acids. Trimming took 8 bases from V and 4 from J; bases not matched to a gene: 9. Germline CDR1 is WSHSY and CDR2 is SAAADI. The CDR3 DNA is TGCGCCAGCGAGAAAAGCGGGGGGGCCCCAGATACGCAGTATTTT. Translating it yields CASEKSGGAPDTQYF.

V usage is TRBV10-3 and J usage is TRBJ1-5, with 8 nucleotides matching TRBD1. V lost 4 bases and J lost 4; bases outside the gene matches: 0. Per germline, CDR1 ENHRY and CDR2 SYGVKD. The CDR3 has 13 residues. The CDR3 nucleotides are TGTGCCATCAGTGGACAGGGGAATCAGCCCCAGCATTTT. It is translated as CAISGQGNQPQHF.

The V call is TRBV19, the J call TRBJ2-7; D unresolved. The CDR3 sequence is 13 residues long. Germline V gene data show CDR1 as LNHDA and CDR2 as SQIVND (reference sequence). V lost 5 bases, J lost 2 bases, and 10 bases lay in between. As DNA, the CDR3 is TGTGCCAGTAGTTACAGTATTACCTACGAGCAGTACTTC. Its protein is CASSYSITYEQYF.

The V call is TRBV5-6, the J call TRBJ2-5, with D perhaps matching TRBD1 (6 bases). The J call may be wrong; the DNA end is better matched by TRBJ2-7. Germline V lookup: CDR1 SGHDT, CDR2 YYEEEE. The CDR3 loop spans 14 amino acids. The CDR3: CASSLGGTSYEQYF. CDR3 in DNA: TGTGCCAGCAGCTTGGGAGGGACATCCTACGAGCAGTACTTC.

The J gene is TRBJ2-5, the V gene TRBV7-9; 8 nucleotides align to TRBD2. This CDR3 comprises 14 residues. J lost 5 bases, V lost 6 bases, and 8 bases had no gene match. Germline CDR1 reads SEHNR; CDR2 reads FQNEAQ (reference sequence). The DNA for the CDR3 is TGTGCCAGCAGTTTTATGGGACTAGGTGAGACCCAGTACTTC. Translation: CASSFMGLGETQYF.

This clone was counted between two and nine times. The chain recombines TRBV6-1 with TRBJ2-7; D remains unclear. Trimming removed 4 bases from V and 6 bases from J, with 7 bases in between. The germline gives CDR1 MNHNS, CDR2 SASEGT. This CDR3 is built from 11 residues. The CDR3 region has the DNA TGTGCCAGCAGTGGGCTAGTCGAGCAGTACTTC. Protein sequence: CASSGLVEQYF.